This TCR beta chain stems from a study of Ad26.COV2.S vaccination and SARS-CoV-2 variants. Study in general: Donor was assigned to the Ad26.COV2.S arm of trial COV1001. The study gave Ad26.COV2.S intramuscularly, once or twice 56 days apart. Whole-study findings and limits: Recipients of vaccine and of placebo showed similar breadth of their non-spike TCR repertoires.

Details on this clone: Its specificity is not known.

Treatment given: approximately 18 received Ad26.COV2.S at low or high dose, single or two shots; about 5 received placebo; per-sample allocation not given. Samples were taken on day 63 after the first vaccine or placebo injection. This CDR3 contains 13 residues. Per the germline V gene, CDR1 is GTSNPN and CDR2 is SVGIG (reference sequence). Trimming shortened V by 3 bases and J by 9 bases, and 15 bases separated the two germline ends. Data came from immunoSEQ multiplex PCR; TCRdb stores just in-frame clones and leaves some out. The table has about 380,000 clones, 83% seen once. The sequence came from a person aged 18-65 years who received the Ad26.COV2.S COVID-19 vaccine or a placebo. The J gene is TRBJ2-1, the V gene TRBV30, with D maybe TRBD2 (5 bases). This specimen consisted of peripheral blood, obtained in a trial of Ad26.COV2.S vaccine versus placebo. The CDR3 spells CAWRASLRGEQFF. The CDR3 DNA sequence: TGTGCCTGGAGGGCGAGCCTCCGGGGTGAGCAGTTCTTC.